One sample yielded the 19 T cell receptor beta chains listed below, sequenced in a study of beta chain features in type 1 diabetes (dated by TCRdb to the late 2010s). Libraries were built with the immunoSEQ multiplex PCR assay. All of the isolated RNA was reverse transcribed with the High Capacity cDNA Reverse Transcription Kit, so expressed TCRB transcripts were sequenced. Held by TCRdb, this immuneACCESS table contains in-frame sequences only and omits some clones. Under half of the omission traces to an unresolved V gene where checked; the cause of the rest is unknown. This sample holds about 900,000 clones; about 17% were observed only once. 0.023% of the sample is held by the ten biggest clonotypes. Sequenced input: naive CD4+ T cells from blood. Interpreted using the paper, the cell subset or site label stands for: true naive CD4+ T cells. The receptors come from a woman between 18 and 30 years old in good health.

V and J are TRBV4-2 and TRBJ2-1; D ambiguous. Trimming left V 0 bases short and J 6 bases short, with 12 bases between. CDR1 and CDR2 from the germline V gene are LGHNA and YNFKEQ. This CDR3 is 15 amino acids long. DNA of the CDR3: TGTGCCAGCAGCCAAGACGGCGCCCTAGTCAATGAGCAGTTCTTC. It codes for CASSQDGALVNEQFF.

This chain links TRBV28 with TRBJ1-2; D gene ambiguous. The CDR3 is 12 residues long. Between the trimmed V and J ends, which lost 5 bases and 3 bases, there was a span of 7 bases. The V gene's germline CDR1 is MDHEN and CDR2 SYDVKM. The CDR3 DNA sequence: TGTGCCAGCAGTATGTTCCACTATGGCTACACCTTC. Translating it yields CASSMFHYGYTF.

This clone was counted a few times. The chain links TRBV2 to TRBJ2-3; 7 nucleotides line up with TRBD1. CDR1 SNHLY and CDR2 FYNNEI come from the germline V gene. The CDR3 has 13 residues. The V gene end was trimmed by 6 bases and the J gene end by 5 bases; junction bases not matched to a gene: 5. CDR3 sequence reads: CASSGTARDTQYF. CDR3 bases: TGTGCCAGCAGCGGGACAGCAAGAGATACGCAGTATTTT.

The chain uses TRBV12-5 and TRBJ2-5; D unresolved. Trimming stripped 5 bases from V and 10 bases from J, with 11 bases between. This CDR3 is built from 11 residues. From germline, CDR1 is LGHNT and CDR2 FRNRAP. The CDR3 DNA is TGTGCTAGTGGTCAGGTTTTGGACCAGTACTTC. Protein product: CASGQVLDQYF.

The V gene is TRBV6-5, the J gene TRBJ2-3, with D perhaps given as TRBD1 or TRBD2 (6 bases each). Between the trimmed V and J ends, which lost 4 bases and 0 bases, there was a span of 14 bases. There are 16 residues in the CDR3. Germline lookup yields CDR1 MNHEY and CDR2 SVGAGI. The CDR3 nucleotides are TGTGCCAGCAGTTTCAGGGGTGGGACTAGCACAGATACGCAGTATTTT. Its translation is CASSFRGGTSTDTQYF.

This clone was detected a few times. V gene TRBV28 combines with J gene TRBJ1-5, with 7 bases aligning to TRBD1. Germline lookup yields CDR1 MDHEN and CDR2 SYDVKM. The V and J ends lost 6 bases and 0 bases, in that order; junction bases with no gene match: 20. The length of the CDR3 is 20 residues. The CDR3 coding sequence is TGTGCCAGCAGCGAGCGCCTGGGCAGGGGGAGCTCCTATAGCAATCAGCCCCAGCATTTT. The encoded protein is CASSERLGRGSSYSNQPQHF.

The chain carries TRBV28 and TRBJ2-5; 9 bases are a match to TRBD1. This CDR3 comprises 15 residues. Germline loops: CDR1 MDHEN, CDR2 SYDVKM. V was pared by 1 base and J by 4 bases, with 4 bases of the junction left unmatched. The CDR3 loop is CASSLYRGLSETQYF. DNA for the CDR3: TGTGCCAGCAGTTTATACAGGGGGCTATCAGAGACCCAGTACTTC.

As for this clone: An end of the junction does not agree with germline; a read error may underlie this. This chain connects TRBV18 to TRBJ2-3; 11 bases agree with TRBD2. The germline V gene has CDR1 KGHSH and CDR2 LQKENI. The CDR3 spans 17 residues. The CDR3 DNA reads as TGTGTCAGCTCACCGGGACTAGCGGTGACTAGCACAGATACGCAGTATTTT. It codes for CVSSPGLAVTSTDTQYF.

The rearrangement links TRBV15 to TRBJ2-1; D gene unclear. In germline, CDR1 is LNHNV, CDR2 YYDKDF (reference sequence). The CDR3 spans 13 residues. Deletions cut 0 bases from V and 10 bases from J, with 10 bases between. The CDR3 sequence is CATSRDFGYEQFF. As DNA, the CDR3 is TGTGCCACCAGCAGAGATTTTGGGTACGAGCAGTTCTTC.

This clone appeared a few times. The chain employs TRBV16 and TRBJ2-7; tentative D call: TRBD1 (5 bases). The length of the CDR3 is 14 residues. The germline V and J ends were trimmed by 0 bases and 5 bases, with 11 bases remaining between them. Germline-derived CDR1 and CDR2 are KGHSY and FQNENV. CDR3 amino acids: CASSQSRQGDEQYF. CDR3 nucleotides: TGTGCCAGCAGCCAATCAAGGCAGGGCGACGAGCAGTACTTC.

The gene calls are TRBV11-3 and TRBJ2-1; the match to TRBD2 covers 12 bases. CDR1 SGHNT and CDR2 YENEEA come from the germline V gene. The CDR3 contains 15 residues. V shed 5 bases and J 8 bases; nucleotides not matched to a gene: 7. The CDR3 spells CASSTRLAGVDEQFF. The CDR3 bases are TGTGCCAGCAGCACGCGACTAGCGGGAGTGGATGAGCAGTTCTTC.

This rearrangement joins TRBV7-8 to TRBJ2-1, with unresolved D. V was clipped by 1 base and J by 4 bases, with 17 bases between them. The CDR3 runs 17 residues. Germline loops: CDR1 SGHVS, CDR2 FQNEAQ. CDR3 in amino acids: CASSLGGRGGNYNEQFF. The CDR3 nucleotides read TGTGCCAGCAGCTTAGGGGGTAGAGGTGGGAATTACAATGAGCAGTTCTTC.

The table lists this clone with a few counts. CDR3 in DNA: TGTGCCAGCAGCTTCCGGGGTCGGGAGGAAAAACTGTTTTTT. Protein product: CASSFRGREEKLFF. The rearrangement uses TRBV5-6 and TRBJ1-4; no reliable D call. Trimming shortened V by 2 bases and J by 8 bases, and 13 bases separated the two germline ends. Per the germline V gene, CDR1 is SGHDT and CDR2 is YYEEEE. The CDR3 totals 14 residues.

This rearrangement joins TRBV5-4 to TRBJ2-5; 7 nucleotides agree with TRBD1. The CDR3 has 14 amino acids. V lost 0 bases, J lost 3 bases, and 2 bases stayed unmatched. Germline assignment: CDR1 SGHNT and CDR2 YYREEE (reference sequence). The CDR3 nucleotides are TGTGCCAGCAGCTTGGGGACAGGAAAAGAGACCCAGTACTTC. This translates into CASSLGTGKETQYF.

V is TRBV7-9 and J is TRBJ1-5; D might be TRBD1 (5 bases). V was clipped by 5 bases and J by 5 bases, with 10 bases between them. There are 13 residues in the CDR3. Germline lookup yields CDR1 SEHNR and CDR2 FQNEAQ (reference sequence). The CDR3 loop reads CASSAMGDQPQHF. In DNA form, the CDR3 reads TGTGCCAGCAGCGCCATGGGGGATCAGCCCCAGCATTTT.

This clone came up a few times. The rearrangement joins TRBV7-3 to TRBJ2-1; 13 positions agree with TRBD2. V dropped 2 bases and J dropped 9; count of bases not matched to a gene: 4. This CDR3 region has 15 residues. The germline V gene has CDR1 SGHTA and CDR2 FQGTGA. This chain's CDR3 is CASSLATSGRIEQFF. The CDR3 DNA sequence: TGTGCCAGCAGCTTAGCGACTAGCGGGAGGATTGAGCAGTTCTTC.

The chain uses TRBV27 and TRBJ2-1; D remains ambiguous. Germline lookup yields CDR1 MNHEY and CDR2 SMNVEV (reference sequence). The CDR3 extends over 13 amino acids. Trimming took 6 bases from V and 9 from J, leaving 15 bases between them. In DNA form, the CDR3 reads TGTGCCAGCAGCCTTTTTAAAGGCGGTGAGCAGTTCTTC. Translating gives CASSLFKGGEQFF.

The CDR3 region is CASSHGDRTNYGYTF. The CDR3 nucleotides are TGTGCCAGCAGCCATGGGGACAGGACAAACTATGGCTACACCTTC. The chain is built from TRBV4-2 and TRBJ1-2, with 8 bases matching TRBD1. This CDR3 has 15 residues. Trimming at V came to 3 bases and at J to 2 bases, leaving 5 bases not matched to a gene. The germline V gene has CDR1 LGHNA and CDR2 YNFKEQ.

V and J are TRBV5-1 and TRBJ1-4; D unresolved. Germline V gene sequence: CDR1 SGHRS, CDR2 YFSETQ. The CDR3 extends over 15 amino acids. Trimming took off 2 bases at V and 5 bases at J, with 13 bases between the two ends. CDR3 sequence: CASSLSTAPNEKLFF. As DNA, the CDR3 is TGCGCCAGCAGCTTAAGTACAGCGCCAAATGAAAAACTGTTTTTT.